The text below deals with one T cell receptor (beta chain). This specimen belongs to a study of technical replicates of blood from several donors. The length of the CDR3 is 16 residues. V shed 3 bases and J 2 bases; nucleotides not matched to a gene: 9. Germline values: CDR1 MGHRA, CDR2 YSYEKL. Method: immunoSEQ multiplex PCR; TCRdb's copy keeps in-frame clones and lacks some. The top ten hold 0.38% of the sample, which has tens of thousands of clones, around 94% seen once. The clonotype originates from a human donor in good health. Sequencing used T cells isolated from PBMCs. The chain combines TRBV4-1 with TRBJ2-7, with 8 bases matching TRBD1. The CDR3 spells CASSHRAGTGAYEQYF. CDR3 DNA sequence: TGCGCCAGCAGCCATCGTGCCGGGACAGGAGCCTACGAGCAGTACTTC.